Detailed here is one TCR beta chain. What it binds is unknown. The data were obtained in a study of T cells after yellow fever vaccination. Findings and caveats of the study: The CD4 and CD8 compartments had a small share of their clonotypes in common.

TCRdb itself ran the 5' RACE reads through MiXCR, one entry per CDR3 protein. The table lists 250,000 to 300,000 distinct CDR3 sequences, approximately 10% of them singletons, with about 3.7% in the top ten. The CDR3 covers 15 residues. Germline V lookup: CDR1 SGHKS, CDR2 YYEKEE (reference sequence). The V end lost 4 bases, the J end lost 4 bases, and 15 bases lay between the germline ends. The V and J genes are TRBV5-5 and TRBJ1-3; unclear D gene. The sequence was obtained from a man aged 18-30 years who received the YFV17D yellow fever vaccine. Material: CD4+ T cells sorted from PBMCs, obtained 5 days after the yellow fever booster vaccination. The CDR3 is CASSTDGNFGNTIYF. For the CDR3, the DNA is TGTGCCAGCAGCACGGACGGGAACTTCGGAAACACCATATATTTT.